This TCR beta chain was recorded in a study of cytomegalovirus exposure and HLA in healthy donors. Amplification used 60 Vbeta primers and 13 Jbeta primers. Sequencing used immunoSEQ multiplex PCR; TCRdb keeps in-frame clones, though not all of them. The sample has roughly 120,000 clones, around 80% seen once. Overall study findings and caveats: A prior analysis recorded that most TCR beta V segments were productive about 87% or about 30% of the time.

V lost 0 bases to trimming and J lost 4 bases; unmatched junction nucleotides: 8. Germline assignment: CDR1 MGHRA and CDR2 YSYEKL. The CDR3 extends over 17 amino acids. Comments on this clone: Antigen: not known.

The receptor was isolated from a man younger than 45 in good health and CMV-seronegative. This chain connects TRBV4-1 to TRBJ2-2; 7 nucleotides agree with TRBD2. Sequencing input: PBMCs. The CDR3 DNA is TGCGCCAGCAGCCAAGATCACCAGCGGGAAGGCACCGGGGAGCTGTTTTTT. Its translation is CASSQDHQREGTGELFF.